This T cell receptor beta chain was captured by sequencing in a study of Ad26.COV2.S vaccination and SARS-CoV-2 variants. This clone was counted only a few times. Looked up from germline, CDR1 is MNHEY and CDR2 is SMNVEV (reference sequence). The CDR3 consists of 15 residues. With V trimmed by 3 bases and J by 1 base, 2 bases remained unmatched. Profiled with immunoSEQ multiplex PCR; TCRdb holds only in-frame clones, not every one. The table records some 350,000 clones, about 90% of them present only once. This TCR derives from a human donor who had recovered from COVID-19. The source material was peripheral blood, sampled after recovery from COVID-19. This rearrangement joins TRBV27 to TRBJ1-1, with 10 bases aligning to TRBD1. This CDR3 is CASSFGTGANTEAFF. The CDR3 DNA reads TGTGCCAGCAGTTTCGGGACAGGGGCGAACACTGAAGCTTTCTTT.